Below are 30 T cell receptor beta chains sequenced from a single sample in a study of post-analysis software for immune sequencing data. Study observations and caveats: In patients, a few TRBV segments were more frequent than in controls, with TRBV5-6, TRBV5-1 and TRBV20-1 among them.

Every TCR beta cDNA library bore unique molecular identifiers. TCRdb reprocessed the PCR reads with MiXCR, giving one entry per CDR3 protein. The data hold fewer than 850,000 distinct CDR3 sequences, with roughly 29% observed a single time. For these TCRs, the target antigens are not known. The sequenced sample was blood. Receptor source: a girl between 5 and 17 years old with multiple sclerosis.

This chain links TRBV28 with TRBJ2-1; 10 bases line up with TRBD2. The CDR3 consists of 16 residues. V gave up 6 bases and J gave up 4 bases; unmatched junction bases: 9. Germline CDR1 is MDHEN and CDR2 is SYDVKM. CDR3 in amino acids: CASSPGPGLAYNEQFF. CDR3 in DNA: TGTGCCAGCAGCCCCGGGCCGGGACTAGCGTACAATGAGCAGTTCTTC.

This clonotype showed up just once. An end of the junction does not agree with germline; a read error may underlie this. The rearrangement uses TRBV20-1 and TRBJ1-4; possible D gene TRBD1, 5 bases. The CDR3 covers 14 residues. The germline V gene encodes CDR1 DFQATT and CDR2 SNEGSKA (reference sequence). This chain's CDR3 is CSAIPGTGNEKLVF. The CDR3 region has the DNA TGCAGTGCTATCCCCGGGACCGGCAACGAAAAACTGGTTTTT.

This clonotype was detected ten times or more. This chain connects TRBV29-1 to TRBJ2-1, with D possibly being TRBD1 (5 bases). The CDR3 length is 17 residues. The V gene lost 0 bases and the J gene lost 9 bases, with 24 bases spanning the gap. Looked up from germline, CDR1 is SQVTM and CDR2 is ANQGSEA. DNA for the CDR3: TGCAGCGTTGAAGATACGGGCAGGGCCTCGAGTCGAGGTGAGCAGTTCTTC. Encoded protein: CSVEDTGRASSRGEQFF.

The table lists this clonotype with a few counts. The J gene is TRBJ2-7, the V gene TRBV15; D is perhaps TRBD2 (5 bases). Germline lookup yields CDR1 LNHNV and CDR2 YYDKDF (reference sequence). V dropped 4 bases and J dropped 4 bases, with 14 bases sitting between them. CDR3 length: 14 amino acids. The CDR3 nucleotides read TGTGCCACCAGCACGGGTGGTCGGACTTACGAGCAGTACTTC. Translated: CATSTGGRTYEQYF.

This chain uses TRBV20-1 with TRBJ2-2; 9 bases line up with TRBD1. The CDR3 totals 16 residues. Germline lookup yields CDR1 DFQATT and CDR2 SNEGSKA (reference sequence). V lost 6 bases, J lost 1 base, and 9 bases stayed unmatched. CDR3: CSARSGQGGNTGELFF. The CDR3 nucleotides read TGCAGTGCAAGGTCGGGACAGGGAGGGAACACCGGGGAGCTGTTTTTT.

The chain carries TRBV11-2 and TRBJ2-7; possible D gene TRBD1, 5 bases. CDR3 length: 14 residues. CDR1 is SGHAT and CDR2 is FQNNGV in the germline V gene. Trimming left V 6 bases short and J 0 bases short, with 12 bases between. CDR3 nucleotide sequence: TGTGCCAGCAGGCTACAGGAAAGCTCCTACGAGCAGTACTTC. Translation gives CASRLQESSYEQYF.

This rearrangement joins TRBV4-3 to TRBJ1-6; perhaps TRBD1 as D (6 bases). The germline CDR1 and CDR2 sequences are LGHNA and YSLEER. V was trimmed by 8 bases and J by 8 bases, leaving 13 bases between them. This CDR3 comprises 13 residues. The CDR3 protein is CASGPDSHSPLHF. The CDR3 coding sequence is TGCGCCAGCGGGCCGGACAGCCATTCACCCCTCCACTTT.

The CDR3 coding sequence is TGTGCCAGCAAATACCTACGGGGGGGTGAAGCTTTCTTT. Protein product: CASKYLRGGEAFF. The chain uses TRBV5-6 and TRBJ1-1; D might be TRBD1 (5 bases). V was trimmed by 6 bases and J by 7 bases, leaving 16 bases between them. From germline, CDR1 is SGHDT and CDR2 YYEEEE. The CDR3 is made up of 13 amino acids.

This clonotype was seen a handful of times. CDR3: CASSPQGAAPVKLRSDTQYF. CDR3 in DNA: TGTGCCAGCAGCCCCCAGGGAGCGGCCCCGGTCAAATTAAGGTCAGATACGCAGTATTTT. The V gene is TRBV12-3 or TRBV12-4, the J gene TRBJ2-3, with D perhaps TRBD1 or TRBD2 (5 bases each). The germline V and J ends were trimmed by 6 bases and 4 bases, with 32 bases remaining between them. CDR3 length: 20 amino acids.

Regarding this clonotype: Mismatch with germline at one junction end may stem from a read error. This chain joins TRBV6-5 and TRBJ2-1; D unresolved. The CDR3 totals 13 residues. Germline loops: CDR1 MNHEY, CDR2 SVGAGI. For the CDR3, the DNA is TGTGCCGGCAGTTACGGGCGCTACAATGAACAGTTCTTC. Protein: CAGSYGRYNEQFF.

The sample holds a few counts of this clonotype. V usage is TRBV13 and J usage is TRBJ2-7, with 7 bases identical to TRBD1. V was pared by 0 bases and J by 5 bases, with 4 bases of the junction left unmatched. Looked up from germline, CDR1 is PRHDT and CDR2 is FYEKMQ (reference sequence). The CDR3 has 14 residues. The CDR3 protein is CASSLGTGRNEQYF. CDR3 coding DNA: TGTGCCAGCAGCTTAGGGACAGGGCGGAACGAGCAGTACTTC.

The chain is built from TRBV7-2 and TRBJ2-3; a weak D match, TRBD2 (6 bases). The CDR3 sequence is 16 residues long. The ends were cut back, 1 base at V and 3 bases at J, with 14 bases in the middle. Per germline, CDR1 SGHTA and CDR2 FQGNSA. This chain's CDR3 is CASSLDLARGTDTQYF. The DNA for the CDR3 is TGTGCCAGCAGCTTAGATCTGGCGCGGGGAACAGATACGCAGTATTTT.

This chain joins TRBV5-4 and TRBJ2-1; TRBD2 might be the D (6 bases). The germline gives CDR1 SGHNT, CDR2 YYREEE (reference sequence). CDR3 length: 16 amino acids. V lost 3 bases, J lost 0 bases, and 13 bases lay in between. This CDR3 is CASSWNGGSSYNEQFF. Here the CDR3 DNA reads TGTGCCAGCAGCTGGAACGGGGGAAGCTCCTACAATGAGCAGTTCTTC. Complete variable domain (other parts from reference TRBV5-4 and TRBJ2-1): ETGVTQSPTHLIKTRGQQVTLRCSSQSGHNTVSWYQQALGQGPQFIFQYYREEENGRGNFPPRFSGLQFPNYSSELNVNALELDDSALYLCASSWNGGSSYNEQFFGPGTRLTVL.

This clonotype was seen only a few times. CDR3 loop: CASSPTTAGTQYF. In nucleotides, the CDR3 is TGTGCCAGTAGCCCCACTACCGCAGGGACCCAGTACTTC. The chain combines TRBV19 with TRBJ2-5; D call uncertain. This CDR3 has 13 residues. Trimming shortened V by 6 bases and J by 7 bases, and 15 bases separated the two germline ends. From germline, CDR1 is LNHDA and CDR2 SQIVND (reference sequence).

This chain joins TRBV5-1 and TRBJ2-1, with a possible D match to TRBD2 (7 bases). V was shortened by 6 bases and J by 0 bases, with 16 bases between the two germline ends. Per the germline V gene, CDR1 is SGHRS and CDR2 is YFSETQ. The length of the CDR3 is 16 residues. DNA for the CDR3: TGCGCCAGCACCCGGGGGGCTGGCGACTCCTACAATGAGCAGTTCTTC. As protein: CASTRGAGDSYNEQFF.

The chain has TRBV2 and TRBJ2-4, with D possibly matching TRBD1 (6 bases). Trimming removed 1 base at V and 7 bases at J, with 8 bases between. Germline CDR1 is SNHLY and CDR2 is FYNNEI. This CDR3 contains 13 residues. In nucleotides, the CDR3 is TGTGCCAGCAGTGAAGAACAGGGTAACATTCAGTACTTC. Encoded protein: CASSEEQGNIQYF.

The table lists this clonotype with many counts. V gene TRBV27 combines with J gene TRBJ2-1; TRBD2 matches 11 bases. The CDR3 runs 15 residues. V lost 2 bases to trimming and J lost 6 bases; unmatched junction nucleotides: 3. CDR1 is MNHEY and CDR2 is SMNVEV in the germline V gene (reference sequence). CDR3 sequence reads: CASSLRLAGGNEQFF. In nucleotides, the CDR3 is TGTGCCAGCAGTTTACGGCTAGCGGGAGGCAATGAGCAGTTCTTC.

This chain connects TRBV20-1 to TRBJ2-4, with 8 positions matching TRBD1. The end of the DNA is better explained by TRBJ2-7, so the J call may be wrong. This CDR3 comprises 14 residues. Germline lookup yields CDR1 DFQATT and CDR2 SNEGSKA (reference sequence). CDR3 coding DNA: TGCAGTGCTAGAGATTCCGGGACAGGTAACGAGCAGTACTTC. As protein: CSARDSGTGNEQYF.

V usage is TRBV7-2 and J usage is TRBJ2-3; D is uncertain. The CDR3 is made up of 15 amino acids. The germline CDR1 and CDR2 sequences are SGHTA and FQGNSA. V lost 1 base to trimming and J lost 6 bases, with 14 bases between them. As DNA, the CDR3 is TGTGCCAGCAGCTTAGATGACGGGCCATGGGATACGCAGTATTTT. As protein: CASSLDDGPWDTQYF. The whole variable domain, remainder taken from reference TRBV7-2 and TRBJ2-3, is GAGVSQSPSNKVTEKGKDVELRCDPISGHTALYWYRQSLGQGLEFLIYFQGNSAPDKSGLPSDRFSAERTGGSVSTLTIQRTQQEDSAVYLCASSLDDGPWDTQYFGPGTRLTVL.

This clonotype occurred a few times. This rearrangement joins TRBV12-3 or TRBV12-4 to TRBJ2-1; 10 nucleotides align to TRBD1. J was trimmed by 8 bases and V by 7 bases; bases with no gene match: 11. The CDR3 has 15 residues. Written as DNA, the CDR3 is TGTGCCAGCACCCTCCGGAGGACAGGGGGGGATGAGCAGTTCTTC. Encoded protein: CASTLRRTGGDEQFF.

V and J are TRBV5-1 and TRBJ2-3; D remains ambiguous. Trimming took 6 bases from V and 6 from J, leaving 20 bases between them. This CDR3 contains 15 residues. Per germline, CDR1 SGHRS and CDR2 YFSETQ. The CDR3 region is CASTMTGPSRDTQYF. DNA for the CDR3: TGCGCCAGCACAATGACGGGCCCCAGTCGGGATACGCAGTATTTT.

The rearrangement joins TRBV12-3 or TRBV12-4 to TRBJ2-4; D is uncertain. The CDR3 contains 15 residues. Trimming shortened V by 5 bases and J by 3 bases, and 14 bases separated the two germline ends. The CDR3 spells CASSLGRSGKNIQYF. CDR3 nucleotides: TGTGCCAGCAGTCTCGGGCGTTCGGGCAAAAACATTCAGTACTTC.

In its sample, this clonotype was seen a few times. V usage is TRBV5-6 and J usage is TRBJ1-2; 8 positions agree with TRBD1. The V gene's germline CDR1 is SGHDT and CDR2 YYEEEE. V was pared by 4 bases and J by 4 bases, with 12 bases of the junction left unmatched. The CDR3 runs 16 residues. This CDR3 is CASSEGDRWILYGYTF. CDR3 DNA sequence: TGTGCCAGCAGCGAGGGGGACAGGTGGATTCTCTATGGCTACACCTTC.

Comment on this clonotype: The junction does not match germline at one end; this may be a read error. The chain has TRBV7-2 and TRBJ2-1, with D perhaps assigned TRBD1 or TRBD2 (5 bases each). CDR3 length: 15 amino acids. CDR1 and CDR2 (germline): SGHTA, FQGNSA. The CDR3 is CASSRPGRGQETQFF. DNA for the CDR3: TGCGCCAGCAGCCGTCCGGGACGGGGCCAAGAGACCCAGTTCTTC.

Of note for this clonotype: As the CDR3 is not closed by the conserved phenylalanine or tryptophan, this likely results from a read error. This chain uses TRBV7-2 with TRBJ1-2; a possible D gene is TRBD1 (6 bases). Trimming removed 1 base from V and 5 bases from J, with 11 bases in between. The CDR3 is 14 residues long. CDR1 is SGHTA, CDR2 FQGNSA, per germline. CDR3 sequence (DNA): TGTGCCAGCAGCTTAGATCACCAGGGGTATGGCTACACCATC. Its protein product is CASSLDHQGYGYTI.

This chain connects TRBV19 to TRBJ1-5; tentatively, D is TRBD1 (5 bases). The V gene lost 7 bases and the J gene lost 6 bases, with 25 bases spanning the gap. Germline CDR1 reads LNHDA; CDR2 reads SQIVND (reference sequence). The CDR3 totals 17 residues. CDR3 coding DNA: TGTGCCAGTAACTCGATCGGTATGGGGGATTGGGGTCAGCCCCAGCATTTT. Translating gives CASNSIGMGDWGQPQHF.

This clonotype was seen more than once but under ten times. The V call is TRBV6-5, the J call TRBJ2-7; a possible D gene is TRBD2 (6 bases). The germline CDR1 and CDR2 sequences are MNHEY and SVGAGI. This CDR3 region has 15 residues. Between the trimmed V and J ends, which lost 6 bases and 7 bases, there was a span of 22 bases. CDR3: CASRGWSAGSGEQYF. CDR3 DNA: TGTGCCAGCAGGGGATGGTCCGCGGGGTCGGGGGAGCAGTACTTC.

V is TRBV10-1 and J is TRBJ2-7; D tentatively reads TRBD1 or TRBD2 (5 bases each). Trimming took off 6 bases at V and 12 bases at J, with 21 bases between the two ends. Germline CDR1 is WNHNN and CDR2 is SYGVQD (reference sequence). The CDR3 has 13 amino acids. CDR3 residues: CASRDQGPEVRYF. CDR3 sequence (DNA): TGCGCCAGCAGGGACCAGGGACCCGAGGTGCGGTACTTC.

This clonotype was counted only a few times. Written as DNA, the CDR3 is TGTGCCAGCAGGATGGGACTAGCGGGAGAGGAGCAGTACTTC. It is translated as CASRMGLAGEEQYF. V usage is TRBV27 and J usage is TRBJ2-7; 14 bases agree with TRBD2. Germline CDR1 and CDR2: MNHEY and SMNVEV (reference sequence). The length of the CDR3 is 14 residues. Trimming at V came to 6 bases and at J to 7 bases, leaving 5 bases not matched to a gene.

This chain links TRBV28 with TRBJ2-3; perhaps D is TRBD1 or TRBD2 (6 bases each). V lost 6 bases to trimming and J lost 2 bases, with 15 bases between them. In germline, CDR1 is MDHEN, CDR2 SYDVKM. This CDR3 region has 15 residues. CDR3 bases: TGTGCCAGCAGCCCAGGGGAGGCCCACACAGATACGCAGTATTTT. Translation: CASSPGEAHTDTQYF.